This TCR beta chain originates from a study of T cell repertoires in cytomegalovirus infection. About the study: In the study, CMV epitopes included recently identified HLA-C-restricted and well-studied HLA-B-restricted ones. CMV infection together with matching HLA type was indicated by public TCR beta signatures.

TCRdb re-derived calls from the reads in MiXCR, one entry per CDR3 protein. Of approximately 220,000 distinct CDR3 sequences in the sample, less than 50% are singletons; the top ten hold approximately 59%. Concerning this clonotype: Its antigen is unidentified.

Findings of the study overall: In two of eight donors, the top clonotype was HLA-C-restricted CMV-specific.

Trimming stripped 5 bases from V and 0 bases from J, with 11 bases between. Germline V gives CDR1 MNHEY, CDR2 SVGAGI. The CDR3 is 15 residues long. V usage is TRBV6-5 and J usage is TRBJ1-3; D might be TRBD1 (6 bases). This TCR derives from a human donor in good health (CMV status not recorded). Some clones in this sample may be carry-over from other donors' samples. The sample consisted of CD8+ T cells from cultured PBMCs, taken from culture after CMV antigen stimulation. CDR3 in DNA: TGTGCCAGCAGTCCCGGACAGTTCTCTGGAAACACCATATATTTT. Translation: CASSPGQFSGNTIYF.